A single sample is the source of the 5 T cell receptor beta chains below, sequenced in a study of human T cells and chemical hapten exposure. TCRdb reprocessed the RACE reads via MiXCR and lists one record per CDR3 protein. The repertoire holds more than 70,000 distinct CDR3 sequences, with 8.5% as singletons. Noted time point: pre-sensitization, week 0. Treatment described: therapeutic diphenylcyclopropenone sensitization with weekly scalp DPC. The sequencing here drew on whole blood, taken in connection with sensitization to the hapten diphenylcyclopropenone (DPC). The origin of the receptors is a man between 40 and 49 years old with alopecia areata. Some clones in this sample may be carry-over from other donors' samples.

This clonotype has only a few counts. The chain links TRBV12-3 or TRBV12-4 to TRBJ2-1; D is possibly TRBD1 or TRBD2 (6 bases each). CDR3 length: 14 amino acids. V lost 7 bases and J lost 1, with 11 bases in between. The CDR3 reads CASTKGGSYNEQFF. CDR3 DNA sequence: TGTGCCAGCACCAAAGGGGGGTCCTACAATGAGCAGTTCTTC.

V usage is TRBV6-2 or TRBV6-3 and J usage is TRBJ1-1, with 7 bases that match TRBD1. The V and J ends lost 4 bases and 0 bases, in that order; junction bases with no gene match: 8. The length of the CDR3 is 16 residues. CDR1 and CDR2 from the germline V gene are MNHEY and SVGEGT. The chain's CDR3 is CASSLPGGILNTEAFF. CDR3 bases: TGTGCCAGCAGTTTGCCAGGGGGAATCCTGAACACTGAAGCTTTCTTT.

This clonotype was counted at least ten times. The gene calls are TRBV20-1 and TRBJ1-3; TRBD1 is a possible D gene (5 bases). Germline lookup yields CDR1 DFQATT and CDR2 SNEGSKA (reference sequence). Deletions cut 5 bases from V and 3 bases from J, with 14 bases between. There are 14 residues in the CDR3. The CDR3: CSAFTSGVGNTIYF. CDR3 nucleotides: TGCAGTGCTTTTACGTCGGGGGTTGGAAACACCATATATTTT.

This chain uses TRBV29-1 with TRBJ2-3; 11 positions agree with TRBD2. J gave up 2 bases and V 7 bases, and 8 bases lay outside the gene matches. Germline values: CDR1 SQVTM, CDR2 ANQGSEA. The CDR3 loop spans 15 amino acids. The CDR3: CSASVAGGNTDTQYF. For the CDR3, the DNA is TGCAGCGCGTCGGTAGCGGGAGGGAACACAGATACGCAGTATTTT.

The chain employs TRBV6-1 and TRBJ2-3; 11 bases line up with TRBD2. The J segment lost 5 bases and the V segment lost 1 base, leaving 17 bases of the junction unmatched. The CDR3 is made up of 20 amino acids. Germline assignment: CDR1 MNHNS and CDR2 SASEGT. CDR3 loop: CASSEGGLAGGLGTLDTQYF. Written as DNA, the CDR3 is TGTGCCAGCAGTGAAGGGGGGCTAGCGGGAGGCCTGGGAACCTTAGATACGCAGTATTTT.